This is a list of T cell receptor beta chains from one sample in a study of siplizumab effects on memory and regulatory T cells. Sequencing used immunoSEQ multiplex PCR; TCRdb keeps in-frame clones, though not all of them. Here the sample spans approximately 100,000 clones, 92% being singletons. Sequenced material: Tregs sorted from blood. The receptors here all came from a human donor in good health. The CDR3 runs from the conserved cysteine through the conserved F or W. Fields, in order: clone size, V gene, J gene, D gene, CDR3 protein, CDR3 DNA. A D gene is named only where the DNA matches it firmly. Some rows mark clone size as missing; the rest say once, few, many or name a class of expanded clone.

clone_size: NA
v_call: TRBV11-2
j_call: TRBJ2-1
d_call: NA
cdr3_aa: CASIYGGPINEQFF
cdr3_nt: TGTGCCAGCATCTACGGCGGGCCTATAAATGAGCAGTTCTTC

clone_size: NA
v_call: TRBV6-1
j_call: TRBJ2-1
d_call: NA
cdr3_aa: CASSERWGSYNEQFF
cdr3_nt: TGTGCCAGCAGTGAACGCTGGGGATCCTACAATGAGCAGTTCTTC

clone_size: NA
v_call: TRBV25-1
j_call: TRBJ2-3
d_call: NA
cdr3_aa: CASSPRGGDTQYF
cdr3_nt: TGTGCCAGCAGCCCCCGCGGAGGGGATACGCAGTATTTT

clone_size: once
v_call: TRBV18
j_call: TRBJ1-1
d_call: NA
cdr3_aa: CASSPPRDIMNTEAFF
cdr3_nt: TGTGCCAGCTCACCTCCACGCGACATAATGAACACTGAAGCTTTCTTT

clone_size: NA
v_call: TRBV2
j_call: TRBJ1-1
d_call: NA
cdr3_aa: CASRMGYLNTEAFF
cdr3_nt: TGTGCCAGCAGGATGGGATACTTGAACACTGAAGCTTTCTTT

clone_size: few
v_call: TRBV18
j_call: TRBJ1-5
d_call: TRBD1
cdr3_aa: CASSPQGDQPQHF
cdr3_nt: TGTGCCAGCTCACCTCAGGGGGATCAGCCCCAGCATTTT

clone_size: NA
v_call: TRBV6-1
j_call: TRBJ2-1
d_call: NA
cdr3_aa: CASSENRNEQFF
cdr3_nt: TGTGCCAGCAGTGAGAATCGAAATGAGCAGTTCTTC

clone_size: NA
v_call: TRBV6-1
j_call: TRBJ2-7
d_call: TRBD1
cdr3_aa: CASSLYGDRDYEQYF
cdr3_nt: TGTGCCAGCAGCCTATACGGGGACAGGGACTACGAGCAGTACTTC

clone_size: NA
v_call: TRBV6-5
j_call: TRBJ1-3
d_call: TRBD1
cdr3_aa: CASRAGGSTIYF
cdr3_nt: TGTGCCAGCAGGGCAGGGGGAAGCACCATATATTTT

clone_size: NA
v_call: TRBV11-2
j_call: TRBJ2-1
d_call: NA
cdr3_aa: CASSLVGGGAYNEQFF
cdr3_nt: TGTGCCAGCAGCTTAGTTGGAGGGGGGGCCTACAATGAGCAGTTCTTC

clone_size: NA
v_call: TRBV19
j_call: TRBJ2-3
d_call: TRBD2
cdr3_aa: CASGLANTDTQYF
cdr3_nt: TGTGCCAGTGGACTAGCGAACACAGATACGCAGTATTTT

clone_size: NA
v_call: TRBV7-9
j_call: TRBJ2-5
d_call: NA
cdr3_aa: CASSSKRVKETQYF
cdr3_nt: TGTGCCAGCAGCTCCAAGAGAGTTAAAGAGACCCAGTACTTC

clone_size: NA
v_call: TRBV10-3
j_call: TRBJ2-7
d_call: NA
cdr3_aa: CAISERDEQYF
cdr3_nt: TGTGCCATCAGTGAACGCGACGAGCAGTACTTC

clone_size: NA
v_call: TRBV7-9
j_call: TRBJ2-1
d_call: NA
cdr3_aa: CASSHDGQPNYNEQFF
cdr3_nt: TGTGCCAGCAGCCACGATGGACAGCCGAATTACAATGAGCAGTTCTTC

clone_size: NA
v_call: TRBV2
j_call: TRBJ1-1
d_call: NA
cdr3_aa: CASSERGRGNTEAFF
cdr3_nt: TGTGCCAGCAGTGAAAGGGGCAGGGGAAACACTGAAGCTTTCTTT

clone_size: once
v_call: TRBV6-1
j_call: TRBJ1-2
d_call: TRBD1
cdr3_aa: CASSDPRGAVYGYTF
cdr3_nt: TGTGCCAGCAGTGATCCCAGGGGGGCCGTCTATGGCTACACCTTC

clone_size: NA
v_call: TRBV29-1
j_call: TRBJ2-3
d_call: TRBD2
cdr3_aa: CSVAQFGTSGGRSASDTQYF
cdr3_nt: TGCAGCGTTGCCCAGTTTGGGACTAGCGGGGGTCGATCGGCATCAGATACGCAGTATTTT

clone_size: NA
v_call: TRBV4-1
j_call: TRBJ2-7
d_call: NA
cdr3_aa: CASSQVFLQGLGQYF
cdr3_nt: TGCGCCAGCAGCCAAGTTTTTTTACAGGGTCTAGGGCAGTACTTC

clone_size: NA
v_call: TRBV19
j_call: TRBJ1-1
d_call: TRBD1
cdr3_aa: CASRLTGGNTEAFF
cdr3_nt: TGTGCCAGTCGCCTTACAGGGGGGAACACTGAAGCTTTCTTT

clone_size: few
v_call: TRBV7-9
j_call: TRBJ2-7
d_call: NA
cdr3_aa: CASSLTVSDEQYF
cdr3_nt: TGTGCCAGCAGCTTAACAGTGTCCGACGAGCAGTACTTC

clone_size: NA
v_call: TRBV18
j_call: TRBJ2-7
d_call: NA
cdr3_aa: CASSPFGVSEQYF
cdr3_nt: TGTGCCAGCTCACCATTTGGGGTAAGCGAGCAGTACTTC

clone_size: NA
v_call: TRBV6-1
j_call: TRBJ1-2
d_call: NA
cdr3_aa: CASSNIGGYTF
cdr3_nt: TGTGCCAGCAGTAACATCGGGGGCTACACCTTC

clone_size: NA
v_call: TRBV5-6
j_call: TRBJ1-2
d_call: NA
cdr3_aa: CASSTDSKGLYGYTF
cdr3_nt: TGTGCCAGCAGCACGGACAGCAAAGGCCTTTATGGCTACACCTTC

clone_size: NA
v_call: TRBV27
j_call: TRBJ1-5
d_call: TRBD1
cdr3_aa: CASSLTGGGNQPQHF
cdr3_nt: TGTGCCAGCAGTTTAACAGGGGGGGGCAATCAGCCCCAGCATTTT

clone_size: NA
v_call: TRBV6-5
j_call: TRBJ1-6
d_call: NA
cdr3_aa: CASSYRVANSPLHF
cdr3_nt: TGTGCCAGCAGTTACAGGGTAGCTAATTCACCCCTCCACTTT

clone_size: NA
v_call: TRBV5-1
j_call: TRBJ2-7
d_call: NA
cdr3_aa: CASGDTLSSYEQYF
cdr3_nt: TGCGCCAGCGGTGACACGCTGAGCTCCTACGAGCAGTACTTC

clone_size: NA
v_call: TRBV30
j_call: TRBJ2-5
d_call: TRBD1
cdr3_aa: CACNDRVGGTQYF
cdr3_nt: TGTGCCTGCAACGACAGGGTAGGGGGGACCCAGTACTTC

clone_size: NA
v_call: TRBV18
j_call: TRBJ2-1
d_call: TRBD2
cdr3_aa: CASSGMNGRTNEQFF
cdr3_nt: TGTGCCAGCTCAGGGATGAACGGGAGGACGAATGAGCAGTTCTTC

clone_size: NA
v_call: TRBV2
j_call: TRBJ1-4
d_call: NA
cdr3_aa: CASKEGAYANEKLFF
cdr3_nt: TGTGCCAGCAAGGAAGGGGCATACGCTAATGAAAAACTGTTTTTT

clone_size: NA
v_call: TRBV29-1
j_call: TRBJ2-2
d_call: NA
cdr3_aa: CSVEQGNTGELFF
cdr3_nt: TGCAGCGTTGAACAGGGCAACACCGGGGAGCTGTTTTTT

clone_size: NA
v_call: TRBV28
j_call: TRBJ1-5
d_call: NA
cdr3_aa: CASNLPGYSNQPQHF
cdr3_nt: TGTGCCAGCAACCTTCCAGGATATAGCAATCAGCCCCAGCATTTT

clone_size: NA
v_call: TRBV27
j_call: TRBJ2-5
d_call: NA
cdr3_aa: CASRTGTPKYF
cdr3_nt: TGTGCCAGCCGAACCGGGACCCCGAAGTACTTC

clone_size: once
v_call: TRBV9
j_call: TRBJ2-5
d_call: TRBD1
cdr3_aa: CASSVLRDRMETQYF
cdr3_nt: TGTGCCAGCAGCGTTCTAAGGGACAGGATGGAGACCCAGTACTTC

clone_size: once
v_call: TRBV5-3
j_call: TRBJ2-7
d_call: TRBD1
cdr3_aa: CARSTLYRGPSPYEQYF
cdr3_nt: TGTGCCAGAAGCACTCTTTACAGGGGGCCATCTCCCTACGAGCAGTACTTC

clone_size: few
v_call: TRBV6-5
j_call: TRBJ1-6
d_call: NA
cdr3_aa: CASSYGSRTPTLHF
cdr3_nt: TGTGCCAGCAGTTACGGCTCTCGTACCCCGACCCTCCACTTT

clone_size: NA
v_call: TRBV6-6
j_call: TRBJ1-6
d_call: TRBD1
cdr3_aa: CASSYVGQGKNSPLHF
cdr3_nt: TGTGCCAGCAGTTACGTTGGACAGGGGAAAAATTCACCCCTCCACTTT

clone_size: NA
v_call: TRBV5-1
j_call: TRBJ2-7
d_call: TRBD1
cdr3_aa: CASSRDRGVYEQYF
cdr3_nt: TGCGCCAGCAGCCGGGACAGGGGAGTATACGAGCAGTACTTC

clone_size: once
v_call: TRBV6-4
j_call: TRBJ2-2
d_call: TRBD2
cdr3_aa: CASSPLRASGDGGELFF
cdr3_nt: TGTGCCAGCAGCCCCCTCCGGGCTAGCGGGGATGGCGGGGAGCTGTTTTTT

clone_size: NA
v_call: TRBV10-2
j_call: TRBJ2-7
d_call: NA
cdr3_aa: CASSSRTIYEQYF
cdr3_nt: TGCGCCAGCAGTTCTAGGACAATCTACGAGCAGTACTTC

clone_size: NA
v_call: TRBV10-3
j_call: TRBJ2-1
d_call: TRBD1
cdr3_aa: CAIRTGTGARDEQFF
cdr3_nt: TGTGCCATCCGCACCGGGACAGGGGCTCGCGATGAGCAGTTCTTC

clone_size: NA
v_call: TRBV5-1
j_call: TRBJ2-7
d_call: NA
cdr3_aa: CASSFSGPWSSYEQYF
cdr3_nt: TGCGCCAGCAGCTTTAGCGGCCCATGGAGCTCCTACGAGCAGTACTTC

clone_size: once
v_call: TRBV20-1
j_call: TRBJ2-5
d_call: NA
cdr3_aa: CSAEPQETQYF
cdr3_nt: TGCAGTGCCGAACCTCAAGAGACCCAGTACTTC

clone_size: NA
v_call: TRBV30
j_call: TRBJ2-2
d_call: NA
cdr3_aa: CAWGKIRGTGELFF
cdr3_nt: TGTGCCTGGGGCAAGATCCGGGGCACCGGGGAGCTGTTTTTT

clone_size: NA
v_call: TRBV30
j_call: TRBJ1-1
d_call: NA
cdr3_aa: CAWTRGGFYTEAFF
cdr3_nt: TGTGCCTGGACCCGAGGAGGTTTCTACACTGAAGCTTTCTTT

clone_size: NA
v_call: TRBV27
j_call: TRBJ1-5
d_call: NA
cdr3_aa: CASSPGLRTGQPQHF
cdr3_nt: TGTGCCAGCAGCCCGGGACTACGAACCGGCCAGCCCCAGCATTTT

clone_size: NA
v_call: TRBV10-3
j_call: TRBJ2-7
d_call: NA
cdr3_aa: CASATYEQYF
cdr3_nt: TGTGCCAGCGCAACCTACGAGCAGTACTTC